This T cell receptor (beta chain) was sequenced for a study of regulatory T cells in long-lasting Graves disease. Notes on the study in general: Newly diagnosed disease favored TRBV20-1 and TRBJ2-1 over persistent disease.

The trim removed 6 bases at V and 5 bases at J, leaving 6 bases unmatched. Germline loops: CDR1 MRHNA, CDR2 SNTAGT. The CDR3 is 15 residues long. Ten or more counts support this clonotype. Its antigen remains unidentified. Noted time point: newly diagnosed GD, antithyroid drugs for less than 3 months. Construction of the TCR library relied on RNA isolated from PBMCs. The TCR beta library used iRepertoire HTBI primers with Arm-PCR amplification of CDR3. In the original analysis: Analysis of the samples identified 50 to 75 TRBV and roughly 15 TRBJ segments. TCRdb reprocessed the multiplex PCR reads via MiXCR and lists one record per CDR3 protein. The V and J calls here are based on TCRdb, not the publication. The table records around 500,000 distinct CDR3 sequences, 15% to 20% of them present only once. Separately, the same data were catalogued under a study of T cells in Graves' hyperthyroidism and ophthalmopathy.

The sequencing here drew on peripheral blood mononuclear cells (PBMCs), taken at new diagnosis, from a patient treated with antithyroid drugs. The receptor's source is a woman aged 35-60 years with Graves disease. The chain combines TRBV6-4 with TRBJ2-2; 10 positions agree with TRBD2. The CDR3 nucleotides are TGTGCCAGCAGCAAGCTAGCGGGGGAGACCGGGGAGCTGTTTTTT. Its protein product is CASSKLAGETGELFF.